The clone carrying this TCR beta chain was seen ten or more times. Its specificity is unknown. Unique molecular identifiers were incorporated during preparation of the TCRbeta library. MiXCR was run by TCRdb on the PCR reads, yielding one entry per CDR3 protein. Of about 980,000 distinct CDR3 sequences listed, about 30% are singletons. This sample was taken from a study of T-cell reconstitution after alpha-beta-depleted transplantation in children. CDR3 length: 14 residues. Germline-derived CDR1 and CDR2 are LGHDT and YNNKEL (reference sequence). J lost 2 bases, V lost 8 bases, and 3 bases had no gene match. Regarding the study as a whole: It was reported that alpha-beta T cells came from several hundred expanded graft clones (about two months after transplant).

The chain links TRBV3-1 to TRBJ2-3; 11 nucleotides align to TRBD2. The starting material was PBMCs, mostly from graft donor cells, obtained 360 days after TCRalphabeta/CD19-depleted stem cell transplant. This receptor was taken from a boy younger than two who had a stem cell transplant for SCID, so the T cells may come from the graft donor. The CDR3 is CASAGLAATDTQYF. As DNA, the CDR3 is TGTGCCAGCGCGGGACTAGCGGCCACAGATACGCAGTATTTT.